The next 11 T cell receptor beta chains were all read from a single sample in a study of brain T cells in children with intractable seizures. Time point of the sample: blood from clinic visit 5 months post-surgery; TSC patient then seizure free. Some clones are missing from TCRdb's copy, which holds only in-frame ones; the method was immunoSEQ multiplex PCR. The sample lists 340,000 or so clones, 85% to 95% occurring once. The sample consisted of peripheral blood, taken about 5 months after surgery. The origin of the receptors is a boy in the first two years of life with tuberous sclerosis and intractable seizures.

The rearrangement joins TRBV7-2 to TRBJ1-2; D is unclear. Trimming cost V 0 bases and J 7 bases, with 9 bases left between them. The CDR3 runs 13 residues. Per the germline V gene, CDR1 is SGHTA and CDR2 is FQGNSA. This CDR3 reads CASSLAGNIGYTF. The CDR3 DNA reads as TGTGCCAGCAGCTTAGCAGGGAACATTGGCTACACCTTC.

This sequence joins TRBV6-5 and TRBJ1-2; 7 positions match TRBD1. The germline CDR1 and CDR2 sequences are MNHEY and SVGAGI. After removal of 5 bases from V and 7 bases from J, the junction contained 7 bases not matched to a gene. This CDR3 is 13 amino acids long. The DNA for the CDR3 is TGTGCCAGCAGTCTCCGGACAGGTATTGGCTACACCTTC. Protein product: CASSLRTGIGYTF.

Concerning this clone: A much larger clone lies a single base off, so this may be a read error. This chain uses TRBV6-1 with TRBJ1-2; no firm D call. V gave up 2 bases and J gave up 4 bases, with 5 bases separating them. The CDR3 is made up of 12 amino acids. Germline CDR1 MNHNS, CDR2 SASEGT. CDR3 residues: CASSEWGYGYTF. CDR3 in DNA: TGTGCCAGCAGTGAATGGGGCTATGGCTACACCTTC.

The chain joins TRBV20-1 to TRBJ2-1, with D unclear. This CDR3 spans 11 amino acids. Germline CDR1 DFQATT, CDR2 SNEGSKA (reference sequence). Trimming stripped 6 bases from V and 6 bases from J, with 9 bases between. In DNA, the CDR3 is TGCAGTGCCACCTTCGGCAATGAGCAGTTCTTC. It encodes CSATFGNEQFF.

The rearrangement joins TRBV15 to TRBJ2-7; D is unclear. The CDR3 runs to 14 residues. Trimming stripped 5 bases from V and 2 bases from J, with 13 bases between. Per germline, CDR1 LNHNV and CDR2 YYDKDF (reference sequence). CDR3 region: CATSPRRLAYEQYF. The DNA of the CDR3 is TGTGCCACCAGCCCCCGACGGCTAGCCTACGAGCAGTACTTC.

The rearrangement links TRBV7-6 to TRBJ2-7; TRBD1 agrees at 8 bases. J was trimmed by 3 bases and V by 4 bases; bases with no gene match: 14. Germline-derived CDR1 and CDR2 are SGHVS and FNYEAQ. This CDR3 is built from 17 residues. CDR3 residues: CASSSGTGGFRSYEQYF. CDR3 nucleotide sequence: TGTGCCAGCAGCTCCGGGACAGGCGGTTTTCGGAGCTACGAGCAGTACTTC.

This chain connects TRBV7-9 to TRBJ2-7; 9 bases agree with TRBD1. V shed 2 bases, J shed 3 bases, and the junction held 5 bases outside the gene matches. Germline CDR1 SEHNR, CDR2 FQNEAQ (reference sequence). The CDR3 contains 15 residues. For the CDR3, the DNA is TGTGCCAGCAGCTTACAAAGGGACAGGGACTACGAGCAGTACTTC. Translation: CASSLQRDRDYEQYF.

This clone was detected once. V gene TRBV7-9 combines with J gene TRBJ1-2; 7 bases align to TRBD1. Germline CDR1 is SEHNR and CDR2 is FQNEAQ (reference sequence). Unmatched junction bases numbered 13, after V lost 5 bases and J lost 7 bases. The length of the CDR3 is 15 residues. In DNA form, the CDR3 reads TGTGCCAGCAGCGATCGACAGGGCCCCTGGGGTGGCTACACCTTC. This sequence encodes CASSDRQGPWGGYTF.

The chain couples TRBV18 to TRBJ1-2; D unresolved. The germline V gene encodes CDR1 KGHSH and CDR2 LQKENI. CDR3 length: 14 amino acids. V was trimmed by 2 bases and J by 3 bases, leaving 10 bases between them. Here the CDR3 DNA reads TGTGCCAGCTCACCAGGAGGCTACTACTATGGCTACACCTTC. This encodes CASSPGGYYYGYTF. The variable domain in full, with the rest retrieved from reference TRBV18 and TRBJ1-2, is NAGVMQNPRHLVRRRGQEARLRCSPMKGHSHVYWYRQLPEEGLKFMVYLQKENIIDESGMPKERFSAEFPKEGPSILRIQQVVRGDSAAYFCASSPGGYYYGYTFGSGTRLTVV.

The chain joins TRBV4-1 to TRBJ2-7; possible D gene TRBD2, 5 bases. V lost 3 bases and J lost 6, with 15 bases in between. Germline V lookup: CDR1 MGHRA, CDR2 YSYEKL. This CDR3 has 14 residues. DNA of the CDR3: TGCGCCAGCAGCCAGTTCTCCCACGAGGGCGAGCAGTACTTC. Amino acids: CASSQFSHEGEQYF.

This CDR3 is CASSLDTGPYEQYF. In DNA form, the CDR3 reads TGCGCCAGCAGCTTGGACACAGGACCCTACGAGCAGTACTTC. This chain connects TRBV5-1 to TRBJ2-7, with D maybe TRBD1 (5 bases). CDR3 length equals 14 residues. V dropped 0 bases and J dropped 2 bases, with 9 bases sitting between them. CDR1 is SGHRS, CDR2 YFSETQ, per germline.